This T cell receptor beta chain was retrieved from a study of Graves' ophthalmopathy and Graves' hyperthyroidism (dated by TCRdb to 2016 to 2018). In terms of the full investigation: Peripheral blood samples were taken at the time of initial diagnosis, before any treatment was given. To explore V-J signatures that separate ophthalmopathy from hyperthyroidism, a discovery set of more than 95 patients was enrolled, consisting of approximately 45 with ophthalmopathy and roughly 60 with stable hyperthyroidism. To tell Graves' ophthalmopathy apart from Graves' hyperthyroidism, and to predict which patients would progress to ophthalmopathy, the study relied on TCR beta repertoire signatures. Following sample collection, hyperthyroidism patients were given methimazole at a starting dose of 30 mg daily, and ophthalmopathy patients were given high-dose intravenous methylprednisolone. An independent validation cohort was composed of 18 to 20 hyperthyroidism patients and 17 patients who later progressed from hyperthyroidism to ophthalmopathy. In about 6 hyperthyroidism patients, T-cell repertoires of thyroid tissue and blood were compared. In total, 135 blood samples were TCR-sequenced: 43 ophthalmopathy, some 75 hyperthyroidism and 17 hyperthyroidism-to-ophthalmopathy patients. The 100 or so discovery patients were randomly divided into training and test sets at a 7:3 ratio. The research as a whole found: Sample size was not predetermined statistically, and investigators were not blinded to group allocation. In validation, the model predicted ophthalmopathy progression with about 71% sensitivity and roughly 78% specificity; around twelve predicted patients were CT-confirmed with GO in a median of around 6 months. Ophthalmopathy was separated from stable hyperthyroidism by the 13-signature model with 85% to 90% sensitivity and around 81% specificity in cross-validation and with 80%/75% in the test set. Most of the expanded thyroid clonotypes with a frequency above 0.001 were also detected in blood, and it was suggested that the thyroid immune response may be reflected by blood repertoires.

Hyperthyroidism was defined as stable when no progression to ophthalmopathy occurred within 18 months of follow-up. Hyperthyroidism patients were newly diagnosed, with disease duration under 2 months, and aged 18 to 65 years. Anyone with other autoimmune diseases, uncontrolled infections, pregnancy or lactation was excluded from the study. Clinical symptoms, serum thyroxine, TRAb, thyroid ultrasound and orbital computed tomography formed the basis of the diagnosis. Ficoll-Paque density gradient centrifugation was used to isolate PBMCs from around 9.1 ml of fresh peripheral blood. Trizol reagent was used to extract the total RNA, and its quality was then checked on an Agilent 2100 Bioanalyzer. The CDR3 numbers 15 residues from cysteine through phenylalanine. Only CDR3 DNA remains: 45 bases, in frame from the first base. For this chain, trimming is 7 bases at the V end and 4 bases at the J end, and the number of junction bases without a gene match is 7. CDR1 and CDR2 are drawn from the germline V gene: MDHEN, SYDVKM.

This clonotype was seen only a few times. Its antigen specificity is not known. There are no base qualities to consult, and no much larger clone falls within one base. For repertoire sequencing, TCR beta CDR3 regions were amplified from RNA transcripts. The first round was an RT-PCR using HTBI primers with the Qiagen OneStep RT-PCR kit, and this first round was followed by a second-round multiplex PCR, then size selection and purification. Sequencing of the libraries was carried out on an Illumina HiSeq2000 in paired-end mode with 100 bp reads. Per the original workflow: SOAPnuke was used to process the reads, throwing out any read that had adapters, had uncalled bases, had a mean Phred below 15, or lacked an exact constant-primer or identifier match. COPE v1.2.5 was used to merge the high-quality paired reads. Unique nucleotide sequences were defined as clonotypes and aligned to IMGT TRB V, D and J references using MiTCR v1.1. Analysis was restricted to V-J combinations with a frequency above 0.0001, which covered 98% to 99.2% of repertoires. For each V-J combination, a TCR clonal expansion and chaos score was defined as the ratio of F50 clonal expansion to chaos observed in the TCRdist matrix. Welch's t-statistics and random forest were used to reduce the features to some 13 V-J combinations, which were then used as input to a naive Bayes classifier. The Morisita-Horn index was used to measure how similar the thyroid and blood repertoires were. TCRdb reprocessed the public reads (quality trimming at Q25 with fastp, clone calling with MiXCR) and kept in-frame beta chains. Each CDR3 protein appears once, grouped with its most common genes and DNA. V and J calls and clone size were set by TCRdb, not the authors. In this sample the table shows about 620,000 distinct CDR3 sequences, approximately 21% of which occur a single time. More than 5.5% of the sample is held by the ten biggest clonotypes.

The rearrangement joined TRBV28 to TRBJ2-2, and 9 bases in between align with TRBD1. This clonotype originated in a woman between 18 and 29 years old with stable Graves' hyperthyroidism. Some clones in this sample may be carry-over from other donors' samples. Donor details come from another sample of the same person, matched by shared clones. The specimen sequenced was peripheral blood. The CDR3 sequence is CASKYRGPFTGELFF. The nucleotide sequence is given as TGTGCCAGCAAATACAGGGGGCCGTTCACCGGGGAGCTGTTTTTT.